The next 16 T cell receptor beta chains were all read from a single sample in a study of radiotherapy plus CTLA-4 blockade in lung cancer. Using immunoSEQ multiplex PCR, the repertoire was profiled, and TCRdb retains in-frame clones only, with some absent. The table has 35,000 to 45,000 clones, 70% to 80% seen once; the top ten hold under 3%. Sample: peripheral blood, taken from a patient treated with radiotherapy plus ipilimumab. Receptors were obtained from a human donor with non-small cell lung cancer whose response to radiotherapy plus ipilimumab could not be evaluated.

The chain has TRBV28 and TRBJ1-1; no firm D call. V gave up 9 bases and J gave up 1 base, with 18 bases separating them. In germline, CDR1 is MDHEN, CDR2 SYDVKM. The CDR3 is made up of 15 amino acids. The CDR3 DNA follows: TGTGCCAGGGTGCCCCCCACAGTAAAGAACACTGAAGCTTTCTTT. This encodes CARVPPTVKNTEAFF.

This chain joins TRBV18 and TRBJ2-7; tentatively, D is TRBD1 (6 bases). The V end lost 6 bases, the J end lost 0 bases, and 12 bases lay between the germline ends. The germline gives CDR1 KGHSH, CDR2 LQKENI. The CDR3 sequence is 14 residues long. CDR3 sequence (DNA): TGTGCCAGCTCCCCCCCAGGGGACTCCTACGAGCAGTACTTC. As protein: CASSPPGDSYEQYF.

The chain couples TRBV18 to TRBJ1-1, with D possibly TRBD1 on 6 matching bases. The V gene's germline CDR1 is KGHSH and CDR2 LQKENI. The CDR3 length is 16 residues. Trimming shortened V by 3 bases and J by 4 bases, and 18 bases separated the two germline ends. CDR3 bases: TGTGCCAGCTCACCTATCAGCCAGGGGATAAGCACTGAAGCTTTCTTT. The encoded protein is CASSPISQGISTEAFF. Combining the CDR3 with reference TRBV18 and TRBJ1-1 gives the whole variable domain NAGVMQNPRHLVRRRGQEARLRCSPMKGHSHVYWYRQLPEEGLKFMVYLQKENIIDESGMPKERFSAEFPKEGPSILRIQQVVRGDSAAYFCASSPISQGISTEAFFGQGTRLTVV.

The chain joins TRBV6-5 to TRBJ2-7; a possible D gene is TRBD2 (5 bases). CDR1 is MNHEY, CDR2 SVGAGI, per germline. The length of the CDR3 is 15 residues. Trimming shortened V by 6 bases and J by 0 bases, and 15 bases separated the two germline ends. CDR3: CASSSSIRGSYEQYF. CDR3 in DNA: TGTGCCAGCAGCTCCTCTATTCGGGGCTCCTACGAGCAGTACTTC.

The gene calls are TRBV7-9 and TRBJ2-2; TRBD1 matches 9 bases. J gave up 6 bases and V 10 bases, and 9 bases lay outside the gene matches. This CDR3 region has 14 residues. Germline V gene data show CDR1 as SEHNR and CDR2 as FQNEAQ (reference sequence). The CDR3: CATQGRQGAGELFF. For the CDR3, the DNA is TGTGCCACCCAAGGGAGACAGGGGGCCGGGGAGCTGTTTTTT.

This rearrangement joins TRBV9 to TRBJ2-1; maybe TRBD1 (5 bases). CDR1 and CDR2 from the germline V gene are SGDLS and YYNGEE. This CDR3 comprises 17 residues. V was pared by 0 bases and J by 1 base, with 14 bases between. DNA for the CDR3: TGTGCCAGCAGCGTAGGGGGCTTGGCGGTATCCTACAATGAGCAGTTCTTC. As protein: CASSVGGLAVSYNEQFF.

V gene TRBV7-8 combines with J gene TRBJ2-7; D is unclear. The V gene's germline CDR1 is SGHVS and CDR2 FQNEAQ. The CDR3 has 12 residues. V lost 4 bases, J lost 2 bases, and 6 bases lay in between. The CDR3 nucleotides read TGTGCCAGCAGCTCCGTAACCTACGAGCAGTACTTC. Its translation is CASSSVTYEQYF.

The chain combines TRBV6-5 with TRBJ2-5; D might be TRBD2 (6 bases). The closer fit of TRBJ2-7 to the DNA end suggests the J call may be wrong. The CDR3 totals 13 residues. From germline, CDR1 is MNHEY and CDR2 SVGAGI. The CDR3, as DNA: TGTGCCAGCAGTTACTCTTGGGGGGACGAGCAGTACTTC. Amino acid sequence: CASSYSWGDEQYF.

The chain uses TRBV19 and TRBJ2-2, with D possibly matching TRBD1 (5 bases). Germline V lookup: CDR1 LNHDA, CDR2 SQIVND (reference sequence). This CDR3 spans 15 amino acids. Trimming stripped 8 bases from V and 5 bases from J, with 18 bases between. The CDR3, as DNA: TGTGCCAGTGCGTCTGACAGAGTAATGACCGGGGAGCTGTTTTTT. Translating gives CASASDRVMTGELFF.

The DNA for the CDR3 is TGTGCCAGCAGTTTAGACAGGGGATCCTACGAGCAGTACTTC. This encodes CASSLDRGSYEQYF. V is TRBV28 and J is TRBJ2-7, with 8 positions matching TRBD1. This CDR3 is built from 14 residues. The J segment lost 1 base and the V segment lost 2 bases, leaving 1 base of the junction unmatched. Looked up from germline, CDR1 is MDHEN and CDR2 is SYDVKM.

The V and J genes are TRBV9 and TRBJ2-1; a weak D match, TRBD2 (7 bases). Germline CDR1 is SGDLS and CDR2 is YYNGEE. The CDR3 is made up of 17 amino acids. The ends were cut back, 4 bases at V and 1 base at J, with 18 bases in the middle. As DNA, the CDR3 is TGTGCCAGCAGCCTCAGGGGAGGGGACTTATCCTACAATGAGCAGTTCTTC. Translating it yields CASSLRGGDLSYNEQFF.

The chain has TRBV28 and TRBJ1-2; 7 nucleotides agree with TRBD1. The CDR3 consists of 14 residues. From germline, CDR1 is MDHEN and CDR2 SYDVKM. After removal of 2 bases from V and 3 bases from J, the junction contained 3 bases not matched to a gene. The CDR3 is CASSLVGGDYGYTF. The CDR3 DNA follows: TGTGCCAGCAGTTTAGTAGGGGGCGACTATGGCTACACCTTC.

The gene calls are TRBV13 and TRBJ1-5; 7 bases are a match to TRBD1. V lost 5 bases, J lost 6 bases, and 10 bases stayed unmatched. This CDR3 is built from 15 residues. CDR1 and CDR2 from the germline V gene are PRHDT and FYEKMQ (reference sequence). The CDR3 region is CASSGRDPGGQPQHF. The CDR3 nucleotides are TGTGCCAGCAGCGGTCGGGACCCAGGGGGTCAGCCCCAGCATTTT.

The gene calls are TRBV28 and TRBJ2-3, with 7 positions matching TRBD1. V lost 7 bases and J lost 1; bases outside the gene matches: 8. Germline lookup yields CDR1 MDHEN and CDR2 SYDVKM. CDR3 length: 15 amino acids. CDR3 region: CASTWDSDRTDTQYF. The CDR3 nucleotides are TGTGCCAGCACCTGGGACAGCGACCGCACAGATACGCAGTATTTT.

This chain uses TRBV19 with TRBJ2-1, with 8 nucleotides matching TRBD2. The germline V gene encodes CDR1 LNHDA and CDR2 SQIVND (reference sequence). The CDR3 is 17 residues long. The CDR3 DNA follows: TGTGCTACTAGGAGGGCGGGGGGTCCGACCCCATACAATGAGCAGTTCTTC. Amino acids: CATRRAGGPTPYNEQFF.

The rearrangement joins TRBV28 to TRBJ1-2, with D possibly matching TRBD1 (6 bases). The germline V and J ends were trimmed by 4 bases and 4 bases, with 13 bases remaining between them. Germline V lookup: CDR1 MDHEN, CDR2 SYDVKM. The CDR3 extends over 14 amino acids. The CDR3 region is CASSSPTGIYGYTF. The CDR3 nucleotides read TGTGCCAGCAGTTCCCCTACAGGGATCTATGGCTACACCTTC.